Listed here is a single T cell receptor (beta chain). Antigen: not known. The entry originates in a study of T cells after posttransplantation cyclophosphamide. Cells defined as naive were viable CD3+CD4+ or CD3+CD8+ and CCR7+CD45RA+CD45RO-CD95-CD27+CD28+. Peripheral blood was collected from the related graft donor on the marrow donation day. Study outcomes and limitations: TRB clonality was highly associated with recipient CMV seropositivity and reactivation. Blood and skin or GI T cell repertoires showed limited TRB overlap. Donor CD8+ memory clones often dominated recipient blood repertoires at later times.

Data came from immunoSEQ multiplex PCR; TCRdb stores just in-frame clones and leaves some out. The table records fewer than 35,000 clones, 75% to 95% of them present only once. CDR3 length: 16 amino acids. Germline trimming cut 4 bases from V and 7 bases from J; bases unmatched to any gene: 12. CDR1 and CDR2 (germline): SGHKS, YYEKEE (reference sequence). V and J are TRBV5-5 and TRBJ1-2; 11 bases are shared with TRBD1. This TCR was recovered from a man younger than 45 in good health and a related stem cell transplant donor. Sequences were obtained from naive CD4+ T cells sorted from blood. DNA of the CDR3: TGTGCCAGCAGCCCGGGACAGGGGGTAATCCTGGGTGGCTACACCTTC. It translates to CASSPGQGVILGGYTF.